Listed below are T cell receptor beta chains from one sample, sequenced in a study of blood T cell repertoires in COVID-19. TCRdb keeps only in-frame clones here, not all; method: immunoSEQ multiplex PCR. This table holds 200,000 to 300,000 clones, about 86% found once. Sequences were obtained from peripheral blood. All receptors derive from a man older than 75 with acute or convalescent COVID-19. The CDR3 runs from the conserved cysteine through the conserved F or W. The D gene is left open where the match is weak. The size entry is marked missing in some rows and otherwise reads once, few, many or a size class.

CDR3 DNA | CDR3 protein | clone size | V gene | D gene | J gene
TGTGCCTGGAGACTACCAAGGACAGGGTGGAACATTCAGTACTTC | CAWRLPRTGWNIQYF | few | TRBV30 | TRBD1 | TRBJ2-4
TGTGCTAGTGGTTTGGTACGGACAGGGGGCACGTCGAATTCACCCCTCCACTTT | CASGLVRTGGTSNSPLHF | - | TRBV12-5 | TRBD1 | TRBJ1-6
TGTGCCAGCAGCTTAACGGTCGGCTATGGCTACACCTTC | CASSLTVGYGYTF | once | TRBV7-9 | - | TRBJ1-2
TGTGCCAGCGAAACAGGCTTAACCTACGAGCAGTACTTC | CASETGLTYEQYF | - | TRBV2 | - | TRBJ2-7
TGTGCCATCAGTCTAAACGGACAGGGAGAAGGCTACACCTTC | CAISLNGQGEGYTF | once | TRBV10-3 | TRBD1 | TRBJ1-2
TGTGCCAGTAGTCAGGGGGCAGGAGGGAGAACCGGGGAGCTGTTTTTT | CASSQGAGGRTGELFF | few | TRBV19 | TRBD1 | TRBJ2-2
TGTGCCAGCAGTTTGGGTGGGGGCGCATGGCGAGGTACTGAAGCTTTCTTT | CASSLGGGAWRGTEAFF | - | TRBV28 | - | TRBJ1-1
TGTGCCAGCACCTTGGACAGGGCCAACACTGAAGCTTTCTTT | CASTLDRANTEAFF | - | TRBV6-5 | TRBD1 | TRBJ1-1
TGCGCCAGCAGCTTAAGTAGCGGGGGCCAAGAGACCCAGTACTTC | CASSLSSGGQETQYF | once | TRBV5-1 | TRBD2 | TRBJ2-5
TGTGCCAGCAGCGTTGGACAGGGAAGAAACTATGGCTACACCTTC | CASSVGQGRNYGYTF | - | TRBV6-5 | TRBD1 | TRBJ1-2
TGTGCCAGCACCTTGGGGGACAGGGACAGGGCAGGGCAGTACTTC | CASTLGDRDRAGQYF | - | TRBV28 | TRBD1 | TRBJ2-7
TGTGCCAGTAGTAACACAGGGGACACTGAAGCTTTCTTT | CASSNTGDTEAFF | - | TRBV19 | TRBD1 | TRBJ1-1
TGTGCCAGCAGCGTACTCGGTTACAATGAGCAGTTCTTC | CASSVLGYNEQFF | - | TRBV9 | - | TRBJ2-1
TGTGCCAGCAGCCCGCAGCCGACTGACTTCTACAATGAGCAGTTCTTC | CASSPQPTDFYNEQFF | once | TRBV7-8 | - | TRBJ2-1
TGTGCCAGCAGGCGGACAGTAACTGGAAACACCATATATTTT | CASRRTVTGNTIYF | - | TRBV6-5 | - | TRBJ1-3
TGTGCCAGCAGTTTATTTGCTAGCTCCTACAATGAGCAGTTCTTC | CASSLFASSYNEQFF | few | TRBV27 | - | TRBJ2-1
TGTGCCAGCAGCTTCCAACAGGGTGGGGCGGAGCTGTTTTTT | CASSFQQGGAELFF | - | TRBV7-3 | - | TRBJ2-2
TGTGCCATCAGTGGGGGGACAGGGTTCAACGAGCAGTACTTC | CAISGGTGFNEQYF | - | TRBV10-3 | TRBD1 | TRBJ2-7
TGTGCCAGCAGCTTCGGGATTTACGGGGCCAACGTCCTGACTTTC | CASSFGIYGANVLTF | - | TRBV5-6 | - | TRBJ2-6
TGTGCCAGTAGTATTAGGGGGAACACTGAAGCTTTCTTT | CASSIRGNTEAFF | few | TRBV19 | - | TRBJ1-1
TGTGCCAGCAGTGACTATACGGGGACTCCTAGCGGGACCCAGTACTTC | CASSDYTGTPSGTQYF | - | TRBV6-1 | TRBD2 | TRBJ2-5
TGCAGTGCTAGTAGCGGGAGAGTCAGTGGGGAGCTGTTTTTT | CSASSGRVSGELFF | - | TRBV20-1 | TRBD2 | TRBJ2-2
TGTGCCAGCAGTTTTCAGGGGGCGGCCACTGAAGCTTTCTTT | CASSFQGAATEAFF | - | TRBV27 | TRBD1 | TRBJ1-1
TGTGCCAGCAGTTTCTCGGTTAATCAGCCCCAGCATTTT | CASSFSVNQPQHF | - | TRBV28 | - | TRBJ1-5
TGTGCCAGCAGTTCCGGGACTAGCGGGTCGTACGAGCAGTACTTC | CASSSGTSGSYEQYF | - | TRBV28 | TRBD2 | TRBJ2-7
TGTGCCAGCAGTAGACAGGTGACTAGCACAGATACGCAGTATTTT | CASSRQVTSTDTQYF | - | TRBV6-5 | - | TRBJ2-3
TGTGCCAGCAGCCAGAACGGGTACGGGTACAATGAGCAGTTCTTC | CASSQNGYGYNEQFF | few | TRBV7-2 | - | TRBJ2-1
TGTGCCAGCACTACCCGGACTAGCGGGACTTACGAGCAGTACTTC | CASTTRTSGTYEQYF | - | TRBV6-5 | TRBD2 | TRBJ2-7
TGTGCCAGCAGCTTAGAGGGGGCAGGGGAAAAACTGTTTTTT | CASSLEGAGEKLFF | - | TRBV7-2 | TRBD1 | TRBJ1-4
TGCGCCAGCAGCCAATCGTTGGCAGGGGTATTCACCGGGGAGCTGTTTTTT | CASSQSLAGVFTGELFF | - | TRBV4-3 | - | TRBJ2-2
TGTGCCAGCAGCCTAAGAACTAGCGGGAGCACCTACGAGCAGTACTTC | CASSLRTSGSTYEQYF | - | TRBV7-2 | TRBD2 | TRBJ2-7
TGCGCCAGCAGCCTTGGAACCGGGACAGGGTTTCCAGATACGCAGTATTTT | CASSLGTGTGFPDTQYF | - | TRBV5-1 | TRBD1 | TRBJ2-3
TGTGCCAGCAGCTTGGAGGGAGGGCCGGATACGCAGTATTTT | CASSLEGGPDTQYF | once | TRBV5-5 | TRBD2 | TRBJ2-3
TGTGCCAGCAGCGTGGACAGGGCTATCGACGAGCAGTACTTC | CASSVDRAIDEQYF | - | TRBV2 | TRBD1 | TRBJ2-7
TGTGCCAGCAGCTTAACACCTCCCGGCGGCGATAGCTCCTACAATGAGCAGTTCTTC | CASSLTPPGGDSSYNEQFF | - | TRBV7-2 | - | TRBJ2-1
TGTGCCAGCAGCTTAGACAGGGGGAACTTCGACGAGCAGTACTTC | CASSLDRGNFDEQYF | few | TRBV7-9 | TRBD1 | TRBJ2-7
TGCGCCAGCAGTGTTTACAGGTTAAGCACAGATACGCAGTATTTT | CASSVYRLSTDTQYF | - | TRBV10-1 | - | TRBJ2-3
TGTGCCAGTAGTTTCTCCGGGACACCGAACACTGAAGCTTTCTTT | CASSFSGTPNTEAFF | - | TRBV19 | - | TRBJ1-1
TGCAGTGCTAGTGGGGGGGAAACTAATGAAAAACTGTTTTTT | CSASGGETNEKLFF | few | TRBV20-1 | - | TRBJ1-4
TGTGCCAGCAGTGAACACGGAGGCATCTCTGGAAACACCATATATTTT | CASSEHGGISGNTIYF | - | TRBV6-1 | - | TRBJ1-3